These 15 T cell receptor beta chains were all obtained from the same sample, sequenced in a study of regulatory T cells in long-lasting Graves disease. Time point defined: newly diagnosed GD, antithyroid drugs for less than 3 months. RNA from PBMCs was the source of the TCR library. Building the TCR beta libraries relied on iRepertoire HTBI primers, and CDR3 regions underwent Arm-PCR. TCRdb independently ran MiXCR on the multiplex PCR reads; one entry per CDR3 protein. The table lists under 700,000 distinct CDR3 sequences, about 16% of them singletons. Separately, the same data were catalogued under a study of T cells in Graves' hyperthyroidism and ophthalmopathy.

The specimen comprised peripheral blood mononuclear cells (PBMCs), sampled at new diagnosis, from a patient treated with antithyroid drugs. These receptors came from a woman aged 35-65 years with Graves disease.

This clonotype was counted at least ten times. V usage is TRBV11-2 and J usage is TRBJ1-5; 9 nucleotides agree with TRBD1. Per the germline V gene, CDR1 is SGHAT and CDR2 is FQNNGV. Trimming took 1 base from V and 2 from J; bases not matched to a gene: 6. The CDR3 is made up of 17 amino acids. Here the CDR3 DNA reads TGTGCCAGCAGCTTAGGGACAGGGGCTCAGGGCAATCAGCCCCAGCATTTT. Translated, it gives CASSLGTGAQGNQPQHF.

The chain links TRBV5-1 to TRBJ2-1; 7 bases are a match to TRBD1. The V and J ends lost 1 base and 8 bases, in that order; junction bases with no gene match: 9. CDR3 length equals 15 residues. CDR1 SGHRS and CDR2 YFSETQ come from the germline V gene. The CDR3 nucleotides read TGCGCCAGCAGCTTGAACAGGGGTTCGACCGATGAGCAGTTCTTC. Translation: CASSLNRGSTDEQFF.

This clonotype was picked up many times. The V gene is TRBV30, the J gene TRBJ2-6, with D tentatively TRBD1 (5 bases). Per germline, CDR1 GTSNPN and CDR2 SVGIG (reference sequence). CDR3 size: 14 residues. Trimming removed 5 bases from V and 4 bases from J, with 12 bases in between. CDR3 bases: TGTGCCTGGGGTCCAGGGTCCGGGGCCAACGTCCTGACTTTC. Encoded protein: CAWGPGSGANVLTF.

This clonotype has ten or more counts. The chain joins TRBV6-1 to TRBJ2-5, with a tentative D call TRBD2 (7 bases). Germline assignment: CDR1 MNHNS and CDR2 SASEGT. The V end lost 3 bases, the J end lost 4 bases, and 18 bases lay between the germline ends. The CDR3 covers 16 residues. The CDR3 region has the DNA TGTGCCAGCAGTGAGGGATATGGGGGGGCGGGAGAGACCCAGTACTTC. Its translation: CASSEGYGGAGETQYF.

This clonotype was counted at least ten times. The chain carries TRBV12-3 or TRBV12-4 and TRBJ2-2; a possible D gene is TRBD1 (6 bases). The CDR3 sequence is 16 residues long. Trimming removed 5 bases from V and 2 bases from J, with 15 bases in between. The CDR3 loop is CASSLTTGQNTGELFF. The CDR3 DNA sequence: TGTGCCAGCAGTCTTACGACAGGACAAAACACCGGGGAGCTGTTTTTT.

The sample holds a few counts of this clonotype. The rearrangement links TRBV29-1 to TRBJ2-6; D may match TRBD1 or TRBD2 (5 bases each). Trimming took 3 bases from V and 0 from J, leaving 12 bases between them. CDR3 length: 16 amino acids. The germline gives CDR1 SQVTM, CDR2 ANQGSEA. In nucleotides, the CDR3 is TGCAGCGTTGAGGGGGACCCCCTCTCTGGGGCCAACGTCCTGACTTTC. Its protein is CSVEGDPLSGANVLTF.

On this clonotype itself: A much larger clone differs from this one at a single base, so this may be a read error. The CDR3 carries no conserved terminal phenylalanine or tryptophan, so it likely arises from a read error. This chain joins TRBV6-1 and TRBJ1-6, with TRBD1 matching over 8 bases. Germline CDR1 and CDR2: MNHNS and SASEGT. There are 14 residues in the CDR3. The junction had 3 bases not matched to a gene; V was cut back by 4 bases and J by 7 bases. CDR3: CASSVQGVNSPLHL. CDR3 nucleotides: TGTGCCAGCAGTGTACAGGGGGTCAATTCACCCCTCCACCTT.

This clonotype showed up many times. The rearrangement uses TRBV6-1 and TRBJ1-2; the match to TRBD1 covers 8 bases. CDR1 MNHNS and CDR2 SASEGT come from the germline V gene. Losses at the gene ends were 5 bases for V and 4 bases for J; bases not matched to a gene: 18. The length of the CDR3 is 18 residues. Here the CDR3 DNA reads TGTGCCAGCAGTCCCCGAAGCGTAGGAACAGGGGGACTCTATGGCTACACCTTC. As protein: CASSPRSVGTGGLYGYTF.

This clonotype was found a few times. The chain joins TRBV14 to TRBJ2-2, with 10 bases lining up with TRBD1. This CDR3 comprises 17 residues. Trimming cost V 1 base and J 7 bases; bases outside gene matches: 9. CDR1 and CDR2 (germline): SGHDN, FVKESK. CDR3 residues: CASSQGRDRGPLGELFF. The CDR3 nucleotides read TGTGCCAGCAGCCAAGGAAGGGACAGGGGTCCCCTCGGGGAGCTGTTTTTT.

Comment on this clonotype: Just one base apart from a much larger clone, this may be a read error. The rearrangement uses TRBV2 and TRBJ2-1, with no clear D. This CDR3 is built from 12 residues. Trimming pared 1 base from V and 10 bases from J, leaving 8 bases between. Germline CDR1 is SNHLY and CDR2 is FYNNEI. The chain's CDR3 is CASSEGVGEQFF. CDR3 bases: TGTGCCAGCAGTGAAGGGGTAGGCGAGCAGTTCTTC.

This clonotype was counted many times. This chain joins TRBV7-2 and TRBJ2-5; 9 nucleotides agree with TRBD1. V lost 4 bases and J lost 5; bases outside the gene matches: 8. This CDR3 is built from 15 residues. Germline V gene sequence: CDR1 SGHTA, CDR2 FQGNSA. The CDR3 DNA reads TGTGCCAGCAGCTCAACCGGGACAGGGAGGGAGACCCAGTACTTC. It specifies CASSSTGTGRETQYF.

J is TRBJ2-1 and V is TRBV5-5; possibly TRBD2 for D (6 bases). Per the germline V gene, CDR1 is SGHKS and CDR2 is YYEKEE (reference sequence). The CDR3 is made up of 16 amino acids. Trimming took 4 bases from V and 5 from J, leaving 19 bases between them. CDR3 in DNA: TGTGCCAGCAGCCTGGCATCTAGCGTTTTCCACAATGAGCAGTTCTTC. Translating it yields CASSLASSVFHNEQFF.

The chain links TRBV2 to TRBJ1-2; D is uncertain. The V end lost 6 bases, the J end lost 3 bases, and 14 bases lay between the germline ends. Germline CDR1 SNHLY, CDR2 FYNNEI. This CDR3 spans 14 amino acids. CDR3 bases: TGTGCCAGCAGGTCGGGTGTGGTCTACTATGGCTACACCTTC. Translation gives CASRSGVVYYGYTF.

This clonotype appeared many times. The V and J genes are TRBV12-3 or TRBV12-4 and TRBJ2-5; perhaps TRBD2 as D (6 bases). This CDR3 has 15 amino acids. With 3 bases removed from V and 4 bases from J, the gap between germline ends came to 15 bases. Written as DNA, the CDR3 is TGTGCCAGCAGTTTGAGGAGGGGCGAACGAGAGACCCAGTACTTC. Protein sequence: CASSLRRGERETQYF.

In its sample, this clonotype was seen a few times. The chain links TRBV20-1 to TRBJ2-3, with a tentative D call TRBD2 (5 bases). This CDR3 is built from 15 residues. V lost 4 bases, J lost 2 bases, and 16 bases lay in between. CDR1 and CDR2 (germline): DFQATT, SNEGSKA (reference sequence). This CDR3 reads CSAKDTSGLTDTQYF. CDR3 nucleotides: TGCAGTGCTAAAGACACCTCAGGACTCACAGATACGCAGTATTTT.